Following are 30 T cell receptor beta chains from one sample sequenced in a study of blood T cell repertoires in COVID-19 (dated by TCRdb to 2019 to 2021). Libraries were prepared through the immunoSEQ multiplex PCR assay. Imported from immuneACCESS, the table was reduced by TCRdb to in-frame sequences with V and J called. These copies leave out some clones; in studies compared against another copy, an unresolved V gene accounts for under half, and the cause of the remainder is not known. This sample is represented by 150,000 or so clones; just over 85% of them were singletons. The ten most abundant clones make up approximately 1.5% of the sample. The sample taken for sequencing was peripheral blood. Receptor source: a woman aged 60-70 years with acute or convalescent COVID-19.

The chain combines TRBV27 with TRBJ1-4; 7 nucleotides agree with TRBD1. Germline V gives CDR1 MNHEY, CDR2 SMNVEV (reference sequence). The CDR3 sequence is 12 residues long. With 6 bases clipped from V and 8 bases from J, the junction kept 3 bases outside the gene matches. The CDR3 region is CASSRGREKLFF. The DNA of the CDR3 is TGTGCCAGCAGCAGGGGGAGAGAAAAACTGTTTTTT. Combining the CDR3 with reference TRBV27 and TRBJ1-4 gives the whole variable domain EAQVTQNPRYLITVTGKKLTVTCSQNMNHEYMSWYRQDPGLGLRQIYYSMNVEVTDKGDVPEGYKVSRKEKRNFPLILESPSPNQTSLYFCASSRGREKLFFGSGTQLSVL.

The chain's CDR3 is CASSSRVGSPLHF. Here the CDR3 DNA reads TGTGCCAGCAGCTCGCGGGTTGGCTCACCCCTCCACTTT. This chain connects TRBV16 to TRBJ1-6; D gene uncertain. Germline assignment: CDR1 KGHSY and CDR2 FQNENV. V was cut by 5 bases and J by 10 bases, with 12 bases left in between. The CDR3 is made up of 13 amino acids.

A note on this clone: The same CDR3 arises from other DNA sequences in this sample as well. The chain couples TRBV6-1 to TRBJ1-1, with unresolved D. Deletions cut 3 bases from V and 1 base from J, with 9 bases between. Germline V gene sequence: CDR1 MNHNS, CDR2 SASEGT. The CDR3 is 14 residues long. Here the CDR3 reads CASSDLRGNTEAFF. The CDR3 coding sequence is TGTGCCAGCAGTGATCTGAGAGGGAACACTGAAGCTTTCTTT.

The CDR3 is CASSLTDRATGELFF. DNA for the CDR3: TGTGCCAGCAGCCTTACCGACAGAGCCACCGGGGAGCTGTTTTTT. The gene calls are TRBV3-1 (or the pseudogene TRBV3-2) and TRBJ2-2; D is possibly TRBD1 (5 bases). The CDR3 length is 15 residues. Germline V CDR1 and CDR2: LGHDT, YNNKEL (reference sequence). V lost 4 bases to trimming and J lost 4 bases, with 13 bases between them.

The CDR3 DNA is TGCGCCAGCCGCCCGGACAGGGAGGATCAGCCCCAGCATTTT. This encodes CASRPDREDQPQHF. The chain has TRBV5-1 and TRBJ1-5; 8 bases line up with TRBD1. The V gene end was trimmed by 7 bases and the J gene end by 5 bases; junction bases not matched to a gene: 8. The CDR3 runs 14 residues. The germline CDR1 and CDR2 sequences are SGHRS and YFSETQ.

The chain couples TRBV5-6 to TRBJ1-1; D is perhaps TRBD1 (6 bases). The V end lost 3 bases, the J end lost 8 bases, and 26 bases lay between the germline ends. The CDR3 contains 17 residues. Germline CDR1 and CDR2: SGHDT and YYEEEE. DNA for the CDR3: TGTGCCAGCAGCTCAACCCCGGTCCGGGACACTAGGGGGGAAGCTTTCTTT. It translates to CASSSTPVRDTRGEAFF. The whole variable domain, filled in from reference TRBV5-6 and TRBJ1-1, reads DAGVTQSPTHLIKTRGQQVTLRCSPKSGHDTVSWYQQALGQGPQFIFQYYEEEERQRGNFPDRFSGHQFPNYSSELNVNALLLGDSALYLCASSSTPVRDTRGEAFFGQGTRLTVV.

This sequence joins TRBV7-8 and TRBJ1-1; 7 bases are a match to TRBD1. The CDR3 sequence is 14 residues long. Unmatched junction bases numbered 3, after V lost 3 bases and J lost 2 bases. Looked up from germline, CDR1 is SGHVS and CDR2 is FQNEAQ. The CDR3: CASSFDRVNTEAFF. The CDR3 DNA is TGTGCCAGCAGCTTCGACAGGGTTAACACTGAAGCTTTCTTT.

This clone was detected a few times. The chain is built from TRBV11-2 and TRBJ1-1, with TRBD1 identical over 7 bases. Trimming removed 4 bases from V and 4 bases from J; junction bases left unmatched: 6. The length of the CDR3 is 14 residues. Germline CDR1 and CDR2: SGHAT and FQNNGV. CDR3 coding DNA: TGTGCCAGCAGCTCGAGGGGGCTGGGCACTGAAGCTTTCTTT. The encoded protein is CASSSRGLGTEAFF.

Note on this clone: The DNA is left out, because the CDR3 cannot be placed on it with certainty; the CDR3 is given as TCRdb lists it. V is TRBV7-9 and J is TRBJ2-7; the DNA was not compared with TRBD1, the D call given in the table. Per germline, CDR1 SEHNR and CDR2 FQNEAQ (reference sequence). Counting both end residues, the CDR3 totals 16 amino acids. CDR3: CASSLRAGTGEFEQYF.

As DNA, the CDR3 is TGCGCCAGCAGCCGGGACAGTAGCTCTGGGGCCAACGTCCTGACTTTC. It translates to CASSRDSSSGANVLTF. V and J are TRBV5-1 and TRBJ2-6, with TRBD1 identical over 7 bases. The CDR3 consists of 16 residues. The germline V gene encodes CDR1 SGHRS and CDR2 YFSETQ. V trimming: 4 bases; J trimming: 0 bases; junction bases outside the gene matches: 4.

This clone was detected only once. The chain combines TRBV6-5 with TRBJ2-7; D possibly corresponds to TRBD1 (6 bases). The CDR3 totals 14 residues. V was trimmed by 1 base and J by 2 bases, leaving 9 bases between them. Looked up from germline, CDR1 is MNHEY and CDR2 is SVGAGI. CDR3 sequence (DNA): TGTGCCAGCAGTTACTACCCAGGGGCCTACGAGCAGTACTTC. This encodes CASSYYPGAYEQYF.

The chain carries TRBV5-5 and TRBJ2-7; 10 bases fit TRBD2. Germline V lookup: CDR1 SGHKS, CDR2 YYEKEE (reference sequence). CDR3 size: 13 residues. The trim removed 5 bases at V and 7 bases at J, leaving 6 bases unmatched. The CDR3 DNA is TGTGCCAGCAGATATCCGGGACTAGCGGAGCAGTACTTC. Translation: CASRYPGLAEQYF. The entire variable domain, with the rest obtained from reference TRBV5-5 and TRBJ2-7, is as follows: DAGVTQSPTHLIKTRGQQVTLRCSPISGHKSVSWYQQVLGQGPQFIFQYYEKEERGRGNFPDRFSARQFPNYSSELNVNALLLGDSALYLCASRYPGLAEQYFGPGTRLTVT.

For this clone: Sequence at one end of the junction differs from germline and may be a read error. J is TRBJ2-5 and V is TRBV7-7; 7 nucleotides agree with TRBD1. CDR1 and CDR2 (germline): SSHAT, FNYEAQ (reference sequence). This CDR3 spans 15 amino acids. The DNA of the CDR3 is TGTGCTAGCAGCTTAAATCTGGCAGGGGGTGAGACCCAGTACTTC. Translating it yields CASSLNLAGGETQYF.

This sequence joins TRBV6-1 and TRBJ1-4; a possible D gene is TRBD1 (5 bases). V lost 4 bases and J lost 8, with 20 bases in between. Germline CDR1 and CDR2: MNHNS and SASEGT. The CDR3 runs 16 residues. The CDR3 reads CASSGDFTRVREKLFF. In DNA, the CDR3 is TGTGCCAGCAGTGGGGACTTTACAAGGGTCAGGGAAAAACTGTTTTTT.

The chain links TRBV27 to TRBJ1-2; possible D gene TRBD1, 6 bases. This CDR3 has 16 amino acids. The V and J ends lost 0 bases and 1 base respectively, with 12 bases between them. Germline V gives CDR1 MNHEY, CDR2 SMNVEV (reference sequence). The CDR3 loop is CASSLSAGQFNYGYTF. The DNA of the CDR3 is TGTGCCAGCAGTTTATCGGCCGGACAGTTTAACTATGGCTACACCTTC.

J is TRBJ1-3 and V is TRBV5-1, with TRBD1 as a possible D gene (6 bases). The CDR3 length is 14 residues. V lost 2 bases and J lost 2, with 8 bases in between. Germline CDR1 is SGHRS and CDR2 is YFSETQ. CDR3 residues: CASSFGTPGNTIYF. The CDR3, as DNA: TGCGCCAGCAGCTTCGGGACACCTGGAAACACCATATATTTT.

This clone has a single count. CDR3 amino acids: CASSRDSHTGELFF. The CDR3 DNA reads as TGTGCCAGCAGTCGGGACTCGCACACCGGGGAGCTGTTTTTT. The chain uses TRBV5-4 and TRBJ2-2; D possibly corresponds to TRBD2 (6 bases). CDR1 SGHNT and CDR2 YYREEE come from the germline V gene (reference sequence). The CDR3 runs 14 residues. V was shortened by 5 bases and J by 3 bases, with 11 bases between the two germline ends.

This clone was observed a few times. Here the CDR3 DNA reads TGTGCCAGCTCACCACCCTCCGTCGGGAACACCGGGGAGCTGTTTTTT. Encoded protein: CASSPPSVGNTGELFF. The rearrangement uses TRBV18 and TRBJ2-2; D ambiguous. The V end was cut by 0 bases, the J end by 1 base, with 9 bases between. In germline, CDR1 is KGHSH, CDR2 LQKENI. The CDR3 has 16 residues.

V usage is TRBV6-5 and J usage is TRBJ2-7; 12 nucleotides match TRBD2. Germline trimming cut 5 bases from V and 7 bases from J; bases unmatched to any gene: 9. CDR1 MNHEY and CDR2 SVGAGI come from the germline V gene. This CDR3 is built from 15 residues. The CDR3 DNA sequence: TGTGCCAGCAGTAAACTAGCGGGGGGCAGTTCAGAGCAGTACTTC. Translation gives CASSKLAGGSSEQYF.

The CDR3 protein is CAISESGPSTDTQYF. The DNA for the CDR3 is TGTGCCATCAGTGAGTCGGGGCCCAGCACAGATACGCAGTATTTT. J is TRBJ2-3 and V is TRBV10-3; perhaps TRBD1 as D (5 bases). V lost 0 bases, J lost 0 bases, and 7 bases lay in between. Germline-derived CDR1 and CDR2 are ENHRY and SYGVKD. The CDR3 length is 15 residues.

The chain couples TRBV7-3 to TRBJ2-7; 10 bases line up with TRBD2. V lost 2 bases and J lost 2; bases outside the gene matches: 3. Germline lookup yields CDR1 SGHTA and CDR2 FQGTGA. The CDR3 totals 15 residues. The CDR3 sequence: CASSLGLAGAYEQYF. The CDR3 DNA follows: TGTGCCAGCAGCTTAGGGCTAGCGGGGGCCTACGAGCAGTACTTC.

This clone was picked up one time. This sequence joins TRBV5-1 and TRBJ1-2, with D possibly matching TRBD1 (5 bases). Between the trimmed V and J ends, which lost 0 bases and 0 bases, there was a span of 9 bases. This CDR3 region has 15 residues. The V gene's germline CDR1 is SGHRS and CDR2 YFSETQ. This CDR3 is CASSLGQNSNYGYTF. The CDR3 nucleotides read TGCGCCAGCAGCTTGGGACAGAATTCTAACTATGGCTACACCTTC.

The gene calls are TRBV6-2 or TRBV6-3 and TRBJ2-3, with 15 bases lining up with TRBD2. The CDR3 totals 16 residues. The trim removed 1 base at V and 4 bases at J, leaving 0 bases unmatched. Germline loops: CDR1 MNHEY, CDR2 SVGEGT. CDR3 sequence (DNA): TGTGCCAGCAGTTACTGGACTAGCGGGGGGGCAGATACGCAGTATTTT. Residues: CASSYWTSGGADTQYF.

This clone was seen a few times. This chain links TRBV7-3 with TRBJ1-5; a possible D gene is TRBD1 (6 bases). The CDR3 runs to 12 residues. The ends were cut back, 11 bases at V and 7 bases at J, with 15 bases in the middle. Per the germline V gene, CDR1 is SGHTA and CDR2 is FQGTGA. The CDR3: CAGGRGAQPQHF. The CDR3 region has the DNA TGTGCCGGAGGGCGGGGGGCACAGCCCCAGCATTTT.

The chain couples TRBV29-1 to TRBJ2-7, with D possibly matching TRBD1 (6 bases). In germline, CDR1 is SQVTM, CDR2 ANQGSEA. Trimming cost V 6 bases and J 6 bases, with 21 bases left between them. The CDR3 contains 14 residues. The DNA for the CDR3 is TGCAGCGTCGGACAGAATAGTCGGGCCACCGAGCAGTACTTC. Protein product: CSVGQNSRATEQYF.

In this sample, this clone turned up a few times. V gene TRBV5-8 combines with J gene TRBJ1-5; TRBD1 aligns across 8 bases. With V trimmed by 8 bases and J by 7 bases, 11 bases remained unmatched. The CDR3 is 14 residues long. Germline-derived CDR1 and CDR2 are SGHTS and YDEGEE. The CDR3: CARSSDRGGQPQHF. The DNA for the CDR3 is TGTGCCAGATCCTCCGACAGGGGAGGCCAGCCCCAGCATTTT.

The genes are TRBV2 and TRBJ2-5; 9 positions agree with TRBD1. Germline trimming cut 7 bases from V and 6 bases from J; bases unmatched to any gene: 3. Germline CDR1 is SNHLY and CDR2 is FYNNEI. This CDR3 has 12 residues. The CDR3 spells CASTGQGQTQYF. CDR3 bases: TGTGCCAGCACGGGACAGGGCCAGACCCAGTACTTC.

This clone was seen once. The chain carries TRBV6-2 or TRBV6-3 and TRBJ2-3; D might be TRBD1 (6 bases). The ends were cut back, 4 bases at V and 1 base at J, with 15 bases in the middle. Germline CDR1 MNHEY, CDR2 SVGEGT. CDR3 length equals 16 residues. Here the CDR3 DNA reads TGTGCCAGCAGTTCAACAGGGCTTTCGGGCACAGATACGCAGTATTTT. Its translation: CASSSTGLSGTDTQYF.

This rearrangement joins TRBV18 to TRBJ2-5; a possible D gene is TRBD1 (6 bases). The CDR3 is 16 amino acids. Germline-derived CDR1 and CDR2 are KGHSH and LQKENI. V lost 0 bases to trimming and J lost 5 bases, with 16 bases between them. CDR3 in DNA: TGTGCCAGCTCACCACCTGGGGGCACCCCCCAGGAGACCCAGTACTTC. It encodes CASSPPGGTPQETQYF. Based on the CDR3 plus reference TRBV18 and TRBJ2-5, the full variable domain is NAGVMQNPRHLVRRRGQEARLRCSPMKGHSHVYWYRQLPEEGLKFMVYLQKENIIDESGMPKERFSAEFPKEGPSILRIQQVVRGDSAAYFCASSPPGGTPQETQYFGPGTRLLVL.

V and J are TRBV12-3 or TRBV12-4 and TRBJ2-1; D is unclear. With 3 bases removed from V and 8 bases from J, the gap between germline ends came to 5 bases. This CDR3 has 11 residues. The CDR3 region is CASSFGHEQFF. The CDR3 DNA follows: TGTGCCAGCAGTTTTGGGCATGAGCAGTTCTTC.